These 4 T cell receptor beta chains came from one sample sequenced in a study of early T cells in non-severe SARS-CoV-2 infection. A single record per CDR3 protein comes from TCRdb applying MiXCR to the 5' RACE reads. Of around 77,000 distinct CDR3 sequences listed, 13% to 15% are singletons. The sequenced sample was whole blood, obtained at baseline. The source of these receptors is an adult who was a healthcare worker with PCR-confirmed SARS-CoV-2 infection or an uninfected control (not recorded which).

This chain joins TRBV7-6 and TRBJ2-3; D is uncertain. The germline CDR1 and CDR2 sequences are SGHVS and FNYEAQ. The germline V and J ends were trimmed by 2 bases and 4 bases, with 7 bases remaining between them. This CDR3 has 13 residues. CDR3 in amino acids: CASSLWIADTQYF. The DNA for the CDR3 is TGTGCCAGCAGCTTATGGATAGCAGATACGCAGTATTTT. Filled out from reference TRBV7-6 and TRBJ2-3, the complete variable domain reads GAGVSQSPRYKVTKRGQDVALRCDPISGHVSLYWYRQALGQGPEFLTYFNYEAQQDKSGLPNDRFSAERPEGSISTLTIQRTEQRDSAMYRCASSLWIADTQYFGPGTRLTVL.

This clonotype was found many times. The genes are TRBV18 and TRBJ1-1; D is ambiguous. The V and J ends lost 6 bases and 4 bases respectively, with 15 bases between them. The germline V gene encodes CDR1 KGHSH and CDR2 LQKENI. The CDR3 totals 14 residues. The CDR3 DNA reads TGTGCCAGCTCCTCCGTTGTGGGAATCACTGAAGCTTTCTTT. Translating gives CASSSVVGITEAFF. Full variable domain (remainder filled in from reference TRBV18 and TRBJ1-1): NAGVMQNPRHLVRRRGQEARLRCSPMKGHSHVYWYRQLPEEGLKFMVYLQKENIIDESGMPKERFSAEFPKEGPSILRIQQVVRGDSAAYFCASSSVVGITEAFFGQGTRLTVV.

In this sample, this clonotype turned up a few times. This chain links TRBV19 with TRBJ1-5; no clear D. Trimming left V 3 bases short and J 2 bases short, with 8 bases between. Germline loops: CDR1 LNHDA, CDR2 SQIVND (reference sequence). The CDR3 runs to 14 residues. The CDR3 loop reads CASSIFSGNQPQHF. CDR3 sequence (DNA): TGTGCCAGTAGTATTTTTTCGGGCAATCAGCCCCAGCATTTT.

The chain carries TRBV7-9 and TRBJ1-1, with D uncertain. This CDR3 has 11 residues. Trimming shortened V by 5 bases and J by 1 base, and 2 bases separated the two germline ends. Germline V gene sequence: CDR1 SEHNR, CDR2 FQNEAQ (reference sequence). In DNA, the CDR3 is TGTGCCAGCAGCAGGAACACTGAAGCTTTCTTT. Amino acid sequence: CASSRNTEAFF.